The source of this T cell receptor (beta chain) is a study of Graves' ophthalmopathy and Graves' hyperthyroidism. Hyperthyroidism patients were newly diagnosed, under 2 months' duration, aged 18 to 65. This clonotype was counted many times. Per the germline V gene, CDR1 is GTSNPN and CDR2 is SVGIG (reference sequence). This CDR3 is built from 14 residues. V lost 2 bases, J lost 1 base, and 8 bases lay in between. CDR3 regions of TCR beta were amplified from RNA transcripts. RT-PCR was first run with HTBI primers, then multiplex PCR in a second round. MiXCR, run by TCRdb on the multiplex PCR reads, gives a single entry per CDR3 protein. The sample holds some 370,000 distinct CDR3 sequences; about 18% are singletons and the top ten take roughly 2.4%.

The origin of this receptor is an adult woman with stable Graves' hyperthyroidism. This sequence joins TRBV30 and TRBJ2-2; a possible D gene is TRBD2 (6 bases). The sequenced sample consisted of peripheral blood. The CDR3 coding sequence is TGTGCCTGGAGTCACGGGGGGAACACCGGGGAGCTGTTTTTT. It is translated as CAWSHGGNTGELFF.